The rows below give T cell receptor beta chains drawn from one sample of a study of control samples from healthy donors and cancer patients. Method: immunoSEQ multiplex PCR; TCRdb's copy keeps in-frame clones and lacks some. The sample includes about 160,000 clones, 85% to 95% of them seen just once. The source material was blood. These receptor sequences come from a woman in her thirties or forties in good health. The CDR3 runs from the conserved cysteine through the conserved F or W. The order of the fields is CDR3 DNA, CDR3 protein, D gene, J gene, V gene, clone size. D genes are given only for firm matches. Only some rows state a clone size, as once, few, many or a class for expanded clones.

CDR3nt: TGTGCCAGCAACCAACAGGGGGCCCCCTACGAGCAGTACTTC; CDR3aa: CASNQQGAPYEQYF; d_gene: TRBD1; j_gene: TRBJ2-7; v_gene: TRBV7-9; abundance: -
CDR3nt: TGTGCCAGTAATCCGTCCACAGGGGAACCCCAGCATTTT; CDR3aa: CASNPSTGEPQHF; d_gene: TRBD1; j_gene: TRBJ1-5; v_gene: TRBV19; abundance: -
CDR3nt: TGTGCCAGCAGCTATGCAGGAGGATACTACGAGCAGTACTTC; CDR3aa: CASSYAGGYYEQYF; d_gene: -; j_gene: TRBJ2-7; v_gene: TRBV7-2; abundance: -
CDR3nt: TGTGCCAGCAGAGCGGGAGGGCCTCGAAATGAGCAGTTCTTC; CDR3aa: CASRAGGPRNEQFF; d_gene: TRBD2; j_gene: TRBJ2-1; v_gene: TRBV6-5; abundance: once
CDR3nt: TGTGCCAGCAGCTTAGGGCAGCACACCGGGGAGCTGTTTTTT; CDR3aa: CASSLGQHTGELFF; d_gene: -; j_gene: TRBJ2-2; v_gene: TRBV5-4; abundance: -
CDR3nt: TGTGCCAGCAGCTTTAGGAGCGGGATTGGGGAGACCCAGTACTTC; CDR3aa: CASSFRSGIGETQYF; d_gene: TRBD2; j_gene: TRBJ2-5; v_gene: TRBV11-3; abundance: -
CDR3nt: TGTGCCAGTAGTACCACTAGCTACGAGCAGTACTTC; CDR3aa: CASSTTSYEQYF; d_gene: -; j_gene: TRBJ2-7; v_gene: TRBV19; abundance: -
CDR3nt: TGCGCCAGCAGTGAGGATCAGGACTCTGGAAACACCATATATTTT; CDR3aa: CASSEDQDSGNTIYF; d_gene: -; j_gene: TRBJ1-3; v_gene: TRBV10-2; abundance: -
CDR3nt: TGTGCCAGCAGCCTCCTTCCGGGGGAGAACACTGAAGCTTTCTTT; CDR3aa: CASSLLPGENTEAFF; d_gene: -; j_gene: TRBJ1-1; v_gene: TRBV7-9; abundance: -
CDR3nt: TGTGCCAGCAGCCCGACAGGGGGAGCTGGCTACACCTTC; CDR3aa: CASSPTGGAGYTF; d_gene: TRBD1; j_gene: TRBJ1-2; v_gene: TRBV12-3/TRBV12-4; abundance: -
CDR3nt: TGTGCCAGCAGCAACCGCGGGGGGGGGACCGGGGAGCTGTTTTTT; CDR3aa: CASSNRGGGTGELFF; d_gene: TRBD2; j_gene: TRBJ2-2; v_gene: TRBV5-6; abundance: -
CDR3nt: TGTGCCAGCAGTCCATCCTCCGGGACAGGCCTCGGCTACGAGCAGTACTTC; CDR3aa: CASSPSSGTGLGYEQYF; d_gene: TRBD1; j_gene: TRBJ2-7; v_gene: TRBV27; abundance: -
CDR3nt: TGTGCCAGCAGCCGGCGGGAGGGCTACACCTTC; CDR3aa: CASSRREGYTF; d_gene: -; j_gene: TRBJ1-2; v_gene: TRBV6-5; abundance: -
CDR3nt: TGTGCCAGCAGGGGGGGCGGAAATGAAAAACTGTTTTTT; CDR3aa: CASRGGGNEKLFF; d_gene: -; j_gene: TRBJ1-4; v_gene: TRBV6-5; abundance: -
CDR3nt: TGTGCCAGCAGCCTCGACGTTGGGGGGACCCAGTACTTC; CDR3aa: CASSLDVGGTQYF; d_gene: -; j_gene: TRBJ2-5; v_gene: TRBV7-3; abundance: once
CDR3nt: TGTGCCAGCAGTTCGACAGGTAGAGGGAACACTGAAGCTTTCTTT; CDR3aa: CASSSTGRGNTEAFF; d_gene: -; j_gene: TRBJ1-1; v_gene: TRBV6-2/TRBV6-3; abundance: -
CDR3nt: TGTGCCAGCAGCACATACCAGGGAATCAATCAGCCCCAGCATTTT; CDR3aa: CASSTYQGINQPQHF; d_gene: -; j_gene: TRBJ1-5; v_gene: TRBV21-1; abundance: -
CDR3nt: TGTGCCAGCAGCTCCAATACCGGGACGGTGTCCTACGAGCAGTACTTC; CDR3aa: CASSSNTGTVSYEQYF; d_gene: -; j_gene: TRBJ2-7; v_gene: TRBV13; abundance: -
CDR3nt: TGTGCCAGCAGTGACGTAGGTTATGGCTACACCTTC; CDR3aa: CASSDVGYGYTF; d_gene: -; j_gene: TRBJ1-2; v_gene: TRBV6-1; abundance: -
CDR3nt: TGTGCCAGCAGCTTACGGGGGAATCAGCCCCAGCATTTT; CDR3aa: CASSLRGNQPQHF; d_gene: -; j_gene: TRBJ1-5; v_gene: TRBV7-2; abundance: -
CDR3nt: TGTGCCAGCAGCCAAGAACAACTTCCCACTAACTCTGGAAACACCATATATTTT; CDR3aa: CASSQEQLPTNSGNTIYF; d_gene: -; j_gene: TRBJ1-3; v_gene: TRBV4-2; abundance: -
CDR3nt: TGTGCCAGCAGCCCGAGACAGGGAAGGGCTTTCTTT; CDR3aa: CASSPRQGRAFF; d_gene: TRBD1; j_gene: TRBJ1-1; v_gene: TRBV7-9; abundance: -
CDR3nt: TGCGCCAGCAGCCACTCACGGGACGGCCGTAATGAGCAGTTCTTC; CDR3aa: CASSHSRDGRNEQFF; d_gene: -; j_gene: TRBJ2-1; v_gene: TRBV4-3; abundance: -
CDR3nt: TGTGCCAGCAGTTTTCGGGGAGGAAGTGAAGCTTTCTTT; CDR3aa: CASSFRGGSEAFF; d_gene: -; j_gene: TRBJ1-1; v_gene: TRBV6-5; abundance: few
CDR3nt: TGTGCCAGCAGTTACTACGCCGGGACTTCAAACACTGAAGCTTTCTTT; CDR3aa: CASSYYAGTSNTEAFF; d_gene: -; j_gene: TRBJ1-1; v_gene: TRBV6-5; abundance: -
CDR3nt: TGTGCCAGCAGTTTAAGAGGGGACACCCTGTATAGCAATCAGCCCCAGCATTTT; CDR3aa: CASSLRGDTLYSNQPQHF; d_gene: -; j_gene: TRBJ1-5; v_gene: TRBV27; abundance: -
CDR3nt: TGTGCCAGCAGTTACCCGATTGGACAGATGCAAGAGACCCAGTACTTC; CDR3aa: CASSYPIGQMQETQYF; d_gene: -; j_gene: TRBJ2-5; v_gene: TRBV6-6; abundance: once
CDR3nt: TGTGCCATCAGCGAACAGGGGGCTTCGAACACTGAAGCTTTCTTT; CDR3aa: CAISEQGASNTEAFF; d_gene: TRBD1; j_gene: TRBJ1-1; v_gene: TRBV10-3; abundance: -
CDR3nt: TGTGCCAGCAGTTATGGTGATGGGGGTAAGGCTGAAGCTTTCTTT; CDR3aa: CASSYGDGGKAEAFF; d_gene: -; j_gene: TRBJ1-1; v_gene: TRBV6-2/TRBV6-3; abundance: -
CDR3nt: TGTGCCAGCAGCCAAGGTCCAACAGAGGGCTATGGCTACACCTTC; CDR3aa: CASSQGPTEGYGYTF; d_gene: -; j_gene: TRBJ1-2; v_gene: TRBV4-2; abundance: -
CDR3nt: TGCGCCAGCAGCCCCGGGACAGATAATAGCAATCAGCCCCAGCATTTT; CDR3aa: CASSPGTDNSNQPQHF; d_gene: TRBD1; j_gene: TRBJ1-5; v_gene: TRBV5-1; abundance: -
CDR3nt: TGTGCCAGCAGTTACAGCGCAGGGATGGGCGAGCAGTACTTC; CDR3aa: CASSYSAGMGEQYF; d_gene: -; j_gene: TRBJ2-7; v_gene: TRBV6-5; abundance: once
CDR3nt: TGTGCCAGCCGCGGGGAGGGACAGATCTACGAGCAGTACTTC; CDR3aa: CASRGEGQIYEQYF; d_gene: -; j_gene: TRBJ2-7; v_gene: TRBV6-5; abundance: -
CDR3nt: TGTGCCAGCAGGGGCCGGGTTTTAGGGACCGCTTTCTTT; CDR3aa: CASRGRVLGTAFF; d_gene: -; j_gene: TRBJ1-1; v_gene: TRBV6-5; abundance: -
CDR3nt: TGCAGCGTTGTTACCAGCGGCACTGAAGCTTTCTTT; CDR3aa: CSVVTSGTEAFF; d_gene: -; j_gene: TRBJ1-1; v_gene: TRBV29-1; abundance: -
CDR3nt: TGTGCCAGCAGCTTATCAGACAGGGGACGAGCGGGTACGCAGTATTTT; CDR3aa: CASSLSDRGRAGTQYF; d_gene: TRBD1; j_gene: TRBJ2-3; v_gene: TRBV7-3; abundance: -
CDR3nt: TGTGCCAGCAGCCATCCGGACCACGAGCAGTACTTC; CDR3aa: CASSHPDHEQYF; d_gene: -; j_gene: TRBJ2-7; v_gene: TRBV5-4; abundance: -
CDR3nt: TGTGCCAGCAGGATCCTAGCGGACTATAGGACAGATACGCAGTATTTT; CDR3aa: CASRILADYRTDTQYF; d_gene: TRBD2; j_gene: TRBJ2-3; v_gene: TRBV27; abundance: -
CDR3nt: TGTGCCAGCAGTGAAGGGCTAGCGGGAGGCAATGAGCAGTTCTTC; CDR3aa: CASSEGLAGGNEQFF; d_gene: TRBD2; j_gene: TRBJ2-1; v_gene: TRBV6-1; abundance: -
CDR3nt: TGCGCCAGCAGCTCGAAGAACAGGGTTCATGGTGAAAAACTGTTTTTT; CDR3aa: CASSSKNRVHGEKLFF; d_gene: -; j_gene: TRBJ1-4; v_gene: TRBV5-1; abundance: -
CDR3nt: TGTGCCAGCAGCTTAGCTCACTATGGCTACACCTTC; CDR3aa: CASSLAHYGYTF; d_gene: -; j_gene: TRBJ1-2; v_gene: TRBV7-2; abundance: once
CDR3nt: TGTGCCAGCAGCCCCTTCTGGCAGAACACCGGGGAGCTGTTTTTT; CDR3aa: CASSPFWQNTGELFF; d_gene: -; j_gene: TRBJ2-2; v_gene: TRBV7-8; abundance: -
CDR3nt: TGTGCCAGCAGTGATATATATGAGCAGTTCTTC; CDR3aa: CASSDIYEQFF; d_gene: -; j_gene: TRBJ2-1; v_gene: TRBV2; abundance: -
CDR3nt: TGTGCCAGTATAGAGACTTTTAAAGGAAACACCATATATTTT; CDR3aa: CASIETFKGNTIYF; d_gene: -; j_gene: TRBJ1-3; v_gene: TRBV19; abundance: -
CDR3nt: TGTGCCAGCACACCCCGGACAGGGGCCGGCCGGGGCTACACCTTC; CDR3aa: CASTPRTGAGRGYTF; d_gene: TRBD1; j_gene: TRBJ1-2; v_gene: TRBV7-9; abundance: -
CDR3nt: TGTGCCAGCTCATCCCAGCGGGGACAGACCCAGTACTTC; CDR3aa: CASSSQRGQTQYF; d_gene: TRBD2; j_gene: TRBJ2-5; v_gene: TRBV18; abundance: once
CDR3nt: TGCAGCGCCGCCTTCGGGGGTGAAGCTTTCTTT; CDR3aa: CSAAFGGEAFF; d_gene: -; j_gene: TRBJ1-1; v_gene: TRBV29-1; abundance: -
CDR3nt: TGCGCCAGCAGCTTGGATGGGACCCAGATTTATAATTCACCCCTCCACTTT; CDR3aa: CASSLDGTQIYNSPLHF; d_gene: -; j_gene: TRBJ1-6; v_gene: TRBV5-1; abundance: -
CDR3nt: TGTGCCAGCAGTTTGAATTCCTACGGAAATCAGCCCCAGCATTTT; CDR3aa: CASSLNSYGNQPQHF; d_gene: -; j_gene: TRBJ1-5; v_gene: TRBV27; abundance: -
CDR3nt: TGTGCCAGCAGTTACCTGGGAAATCAGCCCCAGCATTTT; CDR3aa: CASSYLGNQPQHF; d_gene: -; j_gene: TRBJ1-5; v_gene: TRBV6-2/TRBV6-3; abundance: -
CDR3nt: TGTGCCAGCAGTGGTTTGATGGGGGCGCGAGGAGAGACCCAGTACTTC; CDR3aa: CASSGLMGARGETQYF; d_gene: -; j_gene: TRBJ2-5; v_gene: TRBV25-1; abundance: -
CDR3nt: TGTGCCAGCAGTCCACAGGGTCGGGGGCTTTCACCCCTCCACTTT; CDR3aa: CASSPQGRGLSPLHF; d_gene: -; j_gene: TRBJ1-6; v_gene: TRBV27; abundance: -
CDR3nt: TGTGCCAGCTCAACCCGGGCCCCGGCTAGCGGAACCTACGAGCAGTACTTC; CDR3aa: CASSTRAPASGTYEQYF; d_gene: TRBD2; j_gene: TRBJ2-7; v_gene: TRBV18; abundance: -
CDR3nt: TGTGCCAGCAGCCACCGGGACAAGTCCTACGAGCAGTACTTC; CDR3aa: CASSHRDKSYEQYF; d_gene: -; j_gene: TRBJ2-7; v_gene: TRBV3-1/TRBV3-2; abundance: once
CDR3nt: TGCGCCAGCAGCCCAAGACGGAATCCGGGCACTGAAGCTTTCTTT; CDR3aa: CASSPRRNPGTEAFF; d_gene: -; j_gene: TRBJ1-1; v_gene: TRBV4-3; abundance: -
CDR3nt: TGTGCCAGCAGCAGATCCGGGACTCCTGAAGCTTTCTTT; CDR3aa: CASSRSGTPEAFF; d_gene: -; j_gene: TRBJ1-1; v_gene: TRBV9; abundance: -
CDR3nt: TGTGCCAGCAGTGAATTTGGGACAGGGGCCGACAGTGAAGCTTTCTTT; CDR3aa: CASSEFGTGADSEAFF; d_gene: TRBD1; j_gene: TRBJ1-1; v_gene: TRBV2; abundance: once
CDR3nt: TGTGCCAGCAGCGCCTGGGGGCGGGACTCCTACAATGAGCAGTTCTTC; CDR3aa: CASSAWGRDSYNEQFF; d_gene: -; j_gene: TRBJ2-1; v_gene: TRBV7-9; abundance: -